Listed below are T cell receptor beta chains from one sample, sequenced in a study of OX40 agonist ivuxolimab in advanced cancers. This table comes from immunoSEQ multiplex PCR, and its TCRdb copy is limited to in-frame clones, with some not included. The profile shows roughly 60,000 clones, approximately 90% of them singletons. Source: CD4+ or CD8+ T cells sorted from blood, taken in a trial of the OX40 agonist ivuxolimab. These receptors all stem from an adult with an advanced solid tumor such as melanoma, head and neck, liver or kidney cancer. Both conserved end residues are part of each CDR3. D genes are given only for firm matches. Only some rows state a clone size, as once, few, many or a class for expanded clones.

abundance,v_gene,d_gene,j_gene,CDR3nt,CDR3aa
NA,TRBV14,TRBD1,TRBJ1-1,TGTGCCAGCAGCCAGACAGGGGGCTTCCCGGACACTGAAGCTTTCTTT,CASSQTGGFPDTEAFF
once,TRBV15,NA,TRBJ2-1,TGTGCCACCAGCAGACAGGACGTCAATGAGCAGTTCTTC,CATSRQDVNEQFF
NA,TRBV11-3,NA,TRBJ2-3,TGTGCCAGCTCAACTAACTCCCTAAGCACAGATACGCAGTATTTT,CASSTNSLSTDTQYF
NA,TRBV4-1,TRBD2,TRBJ2-7,TGCGCCAGCAGCCAAGGACCTAGCGGGGGTTCCTATGAGCAGTACTTC,CASSQGPSGGSYEQYF
once,TRBV7-9,NA,TRBJ2-4,TGTGCCAGCAGCTTAGCTGTCAGCTACATTCAGTACTTC,CASSLAVSYIQYF
NA,TRBV19,TRBD2,TRBJ2-2,TGTGCCAGTAGTCGTGGTGGCACTAGCGGGACGAACACCGGGGAGCTGTTTTTT,CASSRGGTSGTNTGELFF
NA,TRBV27,NA,TRBJ2-7,TGTGCCAGCAGTTTTGTGCTAACGGACAGCTCCTACGAGCAGTACTTC,CASSFVLTDSSYEQYF
once,TRBV7-2,TRBD2,TRBJ2-1,TGTGCCAGCAGCCAAAGACAGGGACTAGCGGGGTACAATGAGCAGTTCTTC,CASSQRQGLAGYNEQFF
NA,TRBV7-8,NA,TRBJ1-4,TGTGCCAGCAGCCCCATAGTTGGGGGAAATGAAAAACTGTTTTTT,CASSPIVGGNEKLFF
once,TRBV30,NA,TRBJ1-2,TGTGCCTGGAGTGCATTCGACGGGACTGTAGATGGCTACACCTTC,CAWSAFDGTVDGYTF
NA,TRBV4-1,TRBD1,TRBJ2-5,TGCGCCAGCAGCCAAGAGTTCGGGACAGGGGAACGCCAAGAGACCCAGTACTTC,CASSQEFGTGERQETQYF
NA,TRBV19,NA,TRBJ1-2,TGTGCCAGTAGTATGTATCCAGATAACTATGGCTACACCTTC,CASSMYPDNYGYTF
NA,TRBV7-8,NA,TRBJ2-2,TGTGCCAGCAGCTTAGGTTATAGGGCTAGAAAAAGTACCGGGGAGCTGTTTTTT,CASSLGYRARKSTGELFF
NA,TRBV30,NA,TRBJ1-3,TGTGCCGGTCTTGGGAGCTCTGGAAACACCATATATTTT,CAGLGSSGNTIYF
NA,TRBV19,NA,TRBJ1-1,TGTGCCAGTAGTCCACCCCTGGGCAGACTGAACACTGAAGCTTTCTTT,CASSPPLGRLNTEAFF
NA,TRBV5-1,NA,TRBJ2-5,TGCGCCAGCAGCCAGGGCGCTGCACCACAAGAGACCCAGTACTTC,CASSQGAAPQETQYF
NA,TRBV2,TRBD1,TRBJ1-4,TGTGCCAGCAGGCCTCGGACAGGGTCCCATGAAAAACTGTTTTTT,CASRPRTGSHEKLFF
NA,TRBV7-8,TRBD2,TRBJ2-1,TGTGCCAGCAGCCCCGGGACTAGGGGGGATGAGCAGTTCTTC,CASSPGTRGDEQFF
NA,TRBV11-3,NA,TRBJ2-7,TGTGCCAGCAGCTTAGGTGGGGGTAGCTCCTACGAGCAGTACTTC,CASSLGGGSSYEQYF
NA,TRBV7-2,TRBD2,TRBJ2-1,TGTGCCAGCAGCCCTAGCGGGACGGTCTCCTACAATGAGCAGTTCTTC,CASSPSGTVSYNEQFF